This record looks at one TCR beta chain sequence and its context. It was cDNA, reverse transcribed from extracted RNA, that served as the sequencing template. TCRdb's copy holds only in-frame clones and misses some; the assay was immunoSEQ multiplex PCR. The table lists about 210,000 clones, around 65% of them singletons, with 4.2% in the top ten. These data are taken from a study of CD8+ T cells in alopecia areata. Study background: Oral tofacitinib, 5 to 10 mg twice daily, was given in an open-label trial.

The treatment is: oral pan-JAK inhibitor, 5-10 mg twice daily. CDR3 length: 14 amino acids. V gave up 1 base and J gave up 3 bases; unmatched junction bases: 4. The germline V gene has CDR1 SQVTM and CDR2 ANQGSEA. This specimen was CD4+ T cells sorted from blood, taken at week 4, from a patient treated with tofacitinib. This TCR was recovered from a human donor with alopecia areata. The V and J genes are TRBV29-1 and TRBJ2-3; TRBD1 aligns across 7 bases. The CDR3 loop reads CSVEGFRGTDTQYF. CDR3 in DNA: TGCAGCGTTGAAGGGTTCAGGGGGACAGATACGCAGTATTTT.